This T cell receptor (beta chain) is drawn from a study of control samples from healthy donors and cancer patients. The germline gives CDR1 SNHLY, CDR2 FYNNEI. The CDR3 loop spans 16 amino acids. V trimming: 7 bases; J trimming: 6 bases; junction bases outside the gene matches: 12. Only in-frame clones appear in the TCRdb table, and some are missing; sequencing was by immunoSEQ multiplex PCR. The sample comprises about 29,000 clones, 70% to 90% of which are singletons, and under 5% rests with the top ten. In its sample, this clone was seen a few times. V usage is TRBV2 and J usage is TRBJ2-2; 9 bases are a match to TRBD1. This TCR came from a female donor with melanoma. Sequenced material: formalin-fixed, paraffin-embedded tissue. For the CDR3, the DNA is TGTGCCAGCAACCCATCGGGACAGGGAGCGGCCGGGGAGCTGTTTTTT. This codes for CASNPSGQGAAGELFF.